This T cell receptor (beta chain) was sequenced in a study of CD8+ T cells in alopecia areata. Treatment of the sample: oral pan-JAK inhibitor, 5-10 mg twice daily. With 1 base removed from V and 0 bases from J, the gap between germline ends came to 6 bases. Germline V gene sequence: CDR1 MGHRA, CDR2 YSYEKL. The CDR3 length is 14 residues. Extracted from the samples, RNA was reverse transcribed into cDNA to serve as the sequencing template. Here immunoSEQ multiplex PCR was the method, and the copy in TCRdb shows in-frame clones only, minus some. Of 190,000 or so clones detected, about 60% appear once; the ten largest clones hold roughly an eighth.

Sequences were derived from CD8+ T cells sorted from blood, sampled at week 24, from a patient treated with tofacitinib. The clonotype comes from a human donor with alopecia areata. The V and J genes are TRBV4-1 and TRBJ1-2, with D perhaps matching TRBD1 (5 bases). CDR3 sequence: CASSQGTSNYGYTF. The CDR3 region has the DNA TGCGCCAGCAGCCAAGGGACATCTAACTATGGCTACACCTTC.